These 6 T cell receptor beta chains originate from one sample sequenced in a study of identical twins. TCRdb re-called the 5' RACE reads through MiXCR, storing one row per CDR3 protein. The profile shows roughly 350,000 distinct CDR3 sequences, approximately 13% of them singletons. This same sample was also part of a study on yellow fever vaccine responses in identical twins.

The sample taken for sequencing was CD8+ T cells sorted from blood. The receptor set was obtained from a woman between 18 and 29 years old in good health.

This clonotype has at least ten counts. The J gene is TRBJ2-3, the V gene TRBV4-1, with D possibly being TRBD1 (6 bases). The CDR3 runs to 17 residues. Germline V gene lookup returns CDR1 MGHRA and CDR2 YSYEKL. V was pared by 3 bases and J by 3 bases, with 19 bases between. As DNA, the CDR3 is TGCGCCAGCAGCCACCCCGGAGACAGGTCCCTTACAGATACGCAGTATTTT. Translation gives CASSHPGDRSLTDTQYF.

The chain carries TRBV4-1 and TRBJ2-7; 10 nucleotides align to TRBD2. Germline loops: CDR1 MGHRA, CDR2 YSYEKL. The CDR3 spans 16 residues. With V trimmed by 4 bases and J by 4 bases, 10 bases remained unmatched. CDR3 sequence (DNA): TGCGCCAGCAGCCGTACCCCTAGCGGGAGTGGTTACGAGCAGTACTTC. Encoded protein: CASSRTPSGSGYEQYF.

The gene calls are TRBV10-1 and TRBJ2-4, with D possibly being TRBD1 (5 bases). This CDR3 has 14 residues. The V and J ends lost 0 bases and 5 bases respectively, with 8 bases between them. The V gene's germline CDR1 is WNHNN and CDR2 SYGVQD (reference sequence). Written as DNA, the CDR3 is TGCGCCAGCAGTGAGTCGTTAGGGGAAAACATTCAGTACTTC. Protein: CASSESLGENIQYF.

There are a few counts of this clonotype. The rearrangement links TRBV20-1 to TRBJ2-3, with 10 bases lining up with TRBD2. Germline lookup yields CDR1 DFQATT and CDR2 SNEGSKA (reference sequence). J gave up 3 bases and V 0 bases, and 6 bases lay outside the gene matches. The CDR3 sequence is 16 residues long. CDR3: CSARDGAGGRTDTQYF. The CDR3 DNA follows: TGCAGTGCTAGAGATGGAGCGGGAGGGCGTACAGATACGCAGTATTTT.

The chain is built from TRBV6-1 and TRBJ2-7; D unresolved. The CDR3 has 13 amino acids. Looked up from germline, CDR1 is MNHNS and CDR2 is SASEGT. Trimming stripped 2 bases from V and 7 bases from J, with 12 bases between. CDR3 in amino acids: CASSETAAWEQYV. CDR3 DNA sequence: TGTGCCAGCAGTGAAACGGCAGCCTGGGAGCAGTACGTC.

This clonotype was found a few times. The rearrangement links TRBV9 to TRBJ2-1; weak D call: TRBD2 (6 bases). Trimming removed 4 bases from V and 4 bases from J, with 12 bases in between. CDR1 SGDLS and CDR2 YYNGEE come from the germline V gene. This CDR3 comprises 14 residues. The CDR3 DNA follows: TGTGCCAGCAGCCCACAAGGAGGGTACAATGAGCAGTTCTTC. It specifies CASSPQGGYNEQFF. Full variable domain (missing parts from reference TRBV9 and TRBJ2-1): DSGVTQTPKHLITATGQRVTLRCSPRSGDLSVYWYQQSLDQGLQFLIQYYNGEERAKGNILERFSAQQFPDLHSELNLSSLELGDSALYFCASSPQGGYNEQFFGPGTRLTVL.